This T cell receptor (beta chain) appears in the sequencing data of a study of shared clonotypes between healthy human individuals. Per sorted-subset replicate PCR, input was approximately 0.2 ug DNA, representing tens of thousands of T cell genomes. Data came from immunoSEQ multiplex PCR; TCRdb stores just in-frame clones and leaves some out. The data hold more than 500,000 clones, with roughly 95% observed a single time. The naive CD8 population came from CD45RO-negative cells selected for CCR7, without terminally differentiated effector memory CD45RA+ cells. Notes on this clone: The antigen is unknown.

Study-level findings and limits: Generally, naive subsets (rather than memory subsets) showed larger estimated richness. Deeper or shallower sequencing was expected to change how clonotypes are shared among donors.

The V and J ends lost 4 bases and 6 bases respectively, with 12 bases between them. Germline V gene data show CDR1 as SGHAT and CDR2 as FQNNGV. The CDR3 has 13 residues. This rearrangement joins TRBV11-2 to TRBJ1-2, with a tentative D call TRBD1 (6 bases). This receptor was obtained from a woman aged 25 to 39 in good health. The sample taken for sequencing was naive CD8+ T cells sorted from blood. CDR3 amino acids: CASSSRQADGYTF. The CDR3 nucleotides read TGTGCCAGCAGCTCTCGACAGGCTGATGGCTACACCTTC.